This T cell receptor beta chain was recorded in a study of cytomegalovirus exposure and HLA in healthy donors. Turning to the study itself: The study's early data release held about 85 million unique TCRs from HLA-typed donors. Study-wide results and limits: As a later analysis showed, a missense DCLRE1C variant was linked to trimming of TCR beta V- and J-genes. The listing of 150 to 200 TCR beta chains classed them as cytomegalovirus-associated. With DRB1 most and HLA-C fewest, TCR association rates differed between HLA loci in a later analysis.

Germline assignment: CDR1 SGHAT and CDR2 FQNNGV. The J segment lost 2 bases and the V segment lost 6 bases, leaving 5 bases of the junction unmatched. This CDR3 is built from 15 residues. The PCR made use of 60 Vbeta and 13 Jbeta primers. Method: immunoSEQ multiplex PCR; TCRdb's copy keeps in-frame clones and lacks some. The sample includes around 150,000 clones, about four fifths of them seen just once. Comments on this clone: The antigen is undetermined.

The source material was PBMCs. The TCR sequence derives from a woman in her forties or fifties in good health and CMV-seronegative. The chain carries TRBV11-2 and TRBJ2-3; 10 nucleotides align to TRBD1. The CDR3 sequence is CASRATGGYTDTQYF. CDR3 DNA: TGTGCCAGCAGGGCGACAGGGGGCTACACAGATACGCAGTATTTT.